The 20 T cell receptor beta chains presented below share a single source sample, sequenced in a study of CD8 T cells in Susac syndrome. Reverse transcription of roughly 0.45 to 1 ug RNA was carried out with random hexamers. TCRdb re-derived calls from the immunoSEQ multiplex PCR reads in MiXCR, one entry per CDR3 protein. The data show 160,000 or so distinct CDR3 sequences, about 90% seen once. The sample taken for sequencing was CD4+ T cells from PBMCs. The receptors originated from a human donor in good health.

For the CDR3, the DNA is TGTGCCAGCAGTTTCTGGGGCGCGGGAGAAAAACTGTTTTTT. Translated, it gives CASSFWGAGEKLFF. The chain combines TRBV12-3 or TRBV12-4 with TRBJ1-4; the D gene is possibly TRBD1 (5 bases). Trimming took off 3 bases at V and 8 bases at J, with 13 bases between the two ends. There are 14 residues in the CDR3.

V gene TRBV4-3 combines with J gene TRBJ1-4, with 8 bases fitting TRBD1. Per germline, CDR1 LGHNA and CDR2 YSLEER. This CDR3 spans 15 amino acids. Trimming at V came to 2 bases and at J to 7 bases, leaving 6 bases not matched to a gene. The CDR3 reads CASSQLGQGGEKLFF. The CDR3 DNA sequence: TGCGCCAGCAGCCAACTCGGACAGGGCGGTGAAAAACTGTTTTTT.

The chain is built from TRBV7-2 and TRBJ2-3; D might be TRBD1 (5 bases). CDR1 is SGHTA, CDR2 FQGNSA, per germline. CDR3 length equals 14 residues. Between the trimmed V and J ends, which lost 0 bases and 5 bases, there was a span of 9 bases. CDR3 sequence: CASSLASREDTQYF. The CDR3 DNA follows: TGTGCCAGCAGCTTAGCGTCCAGGGAAGATACGCAGTATTTT.

The chain recombines TRBV19 with TRBJ1-4; D gene uncertain. The CDR3 sequence is 12 residues long. V was clipped by 3 bases and J by 5 bases, with 4 bases between them. Germline CDR1 is LNHDA and CDR2 is SQIVND (reference sequence). CDR3 sequence reads: CASSMLNEKLFF. In nucleotides, the CDR3 is TGTGCCAGTAGTATGCTCAATGAAAAACTGTTTTTT.

This clonotype was recorded once. The chain employs TRBV27 and TRBJ1-2; 7 bases map to TRBD1. With V trimmed by 7 bases and J by 6 bases, 8 bases remained unmatched. The CDR3 has 13 residues. The germline V gene encodes CDR1 MNHEY and CDR2 SMNVEV (reference sequence). In DNA form, the CDR3 reads TGTGCCAGCACCCCCATGGGACAGAATGGCTACACCTTC. It codes for CASTPMGQNGYTF.

V usage is TRBV20-1 and J usage is TRBJ2-2, with D uncertain. CDR1 is DFQATT, CDR2 SNEGSKA, per germline (reference sequence). V was shortened by 3 bases and J by 6 bases, with 8 bases between the two germline ends. This CDR3 comprises 12 residues. In nucleotides, the CDR3 is TGCAGTGCTAGTCTTCTCGCCGGGGAGCTGTTTTTT. This encodes CSASLLAGELFF.

This chain links TRBV30 with TRBJ1-4; no firm D call. This CDR3 is 11 amino acids long. Germline CDR1 GTSNPN, CDR2 SVGIG (reference sequence). Trimming pared 1 base from V and 8 bases from J, leaving 5 bases between. The CDR3 region is CAWSAGEKLFF. In nucleotides, the CDR3 is TGTGCCTGGAGTGCTGGGGAAAAACTGTTTTTT.

CDR3: CASSLALQANYGYTF. The CDR3 DNA is TGTGCCAGCAGCCTCGCCCTTCAGGCTAACTATGGCTACACCTTC. The chain couples TRBV5-6 to TRBJ1-2; D is unclear. CDR1 is SGHDT, CDR2 YYEEEE, per germline. The V end was cut by 4 bases, the J end by 0 bases, with 13 bases between. This CDR3 region has 15 residues.

The chain links TRBV5-4 to TRBJ2-5; TRBD2 might be the D (6 bases). Between the trimmed V and J ends, which lost 4 bases and 0 bases, there was a span of 13 bases. The CDR3 runs to 15 residues. Germline assignment: CDR1 SGHNT and CDR2 YYREEE (reference sequence). The CDR3 region is CASSPPGGDQETQYF. The CDR3 bases are TGTGCCAGCAGCCCTCCAGGAGGGGACCAAGAGACCCAGTACTTC.

The rearrangement links TRBV14 to TRBJ2-5, with 7 positions matching TRBD1. Trimming at V came to 5 bases and at J to 5 bases, leaving 11 bases not matched to a gene. There are 15 residues in the CDR3. The germline V gene encodes CDR1 SGHDN and CDR2 FVKESK. The CDR3, as DNA: TGTGCCAGCAGCTACTACAGACAGGGTCGGGAGACCCAGTACTTC. Its translation is CASSYYRQGRETQYF.

The chain combines TRBV29-1 with TRBJ1-2; 8 nucleotides agree with TRBD1. Germline values: CDR1 SQVTM, CDR2 ANQGSEA. V lost 7 bases to trimming and J lost 8 bases; unmatched junction nucleotides: 9. This CDR3 is 12 amino acids long. CDR3 in amino acids: CSASGGAGGYTF. In nucleotides, the CDR3 is TGCAGCGCCTCAGGGGGCGCAGGGGGCTACACCTTC.

The chain recombines TRBV25-1 with TRBJ2-3; no definite D call. Germline assignment: CDR1 MGHDK and CDR2 SYGVNS. Trimming left V 6 bases short and J 1 base short, with 17 bases between. This CDR3 spans 16 amino acids. CDR3 region: CASSLVLGIGTDTQYF. CDR3 in DNA: TGTGCCAGCAGCCTAGTTCTGGGGATAGGCACAGATACGCAGTATTTT.

The V call is TRBV9, the J call TRBJ1-5; D gene ambiguous. The CDR3 is 14 residues long. Germline V gene lookup returns CDR1 SGDLS and CDR2 YYNGEE. V was cut by 0 bases and J by 7 bases, with 11 bases left in between. DNA for the CDR3: TGTGCCAGCAGCGTAGGGCCTTATGGGCAGCCCCAGCATTTT. As protein: CASSVGPYGQPQHF.

The V gene is TRBV20-1, the J gene TRBJ2-5; D is undetermined. Germline V CDR1 and CDR2: DFQATT, SNEGSKA (reference sequence). The CDR3 is 13 residues long. Trimming stripped 5 bases from V and 5 bases from J, with 15 bases between. The CDR3 DNA reads TGCAGTGCTTATGGGGTCGACGGGGAGACCCAGTACTTC. This gives the protein CSAYGVDGETQYF.

The chain carries TRBV7-9 and TRBJ2-7, with 11 bases lining up with TRBD2. Germline values: CDR1 SEHNR, CDR2 FQNEAQ (reference sequence). This CDR3 contains 16 residues. V dropped 4 bases and J dropped 3; count of bases not matched to a gene: 8. The CDR3 loop reads CASSSLGLAGGYEQYF. In nucleotides, the CDR3 is TGTGCCAGCAGCTCCCTGGGGCTAGCGGGGGGCTACGAGCAGTACTTC.

V usage is TRBV2 and J usage is TRBJ2-4; TRBD1 matches 8 bases. The germline V gene has CDR1 SNHLY and CDR2 FYNNEI. V was pared by 1 base and J by 6 bases, with 8 bases of the junction left unmatched. The CDR3 contains 16 residues. The CDR3 DNA reads TGTGCCAGCAGTGAAGGGAGCAGGGGGCTAGGAAACATTCAGTACTTC. Translated: CASSEGSRGLGNIQYF.

This clonotype was seen a single time. This rearrangement joins TRBV4-1 to TRBJ1-4, with D perhaps matching TRBD1 (5 bases). The CDR3 extends over 16 amino acids. Germline V gives CDR1 MGHRA, CDR2 YSYEKL. V lost 0 bases, J lost 0 bases, and 8 bases lay in between. The CDR3 reads CASSQDTGATNEKLFF. CDR3 bases: TGCGCCAGCAGCCAAGATACGGGGGCAACTAATGAAAAACTGTTTTTT.

The CDR3 bases are TGCAGTGCTAGAGTTGCAACTAATGAAAAACTGTTTTTT. It translates to CSARVATNEKLFF. The rearrangement uses TRBV20-1 and TRBJ1-4; D uncertain. Trimming pared 1 base from V and 0 bases from J, leaving 3 bases between. Germline CDR1 DFQATT, CDR2 SNEGSKA (reference sequence). CDR3 size: 13 residues.

V usage is TRBV20-1 and J usage is TRBJ2-5, with TRBD1 as a possible D gene (6 bases). V was trimmed by 5 bases and J by 4 bases, leaving 17 bases between them. The length of the CDR3 is 14 residues. Germline CDR1 and CDR2: DFQATT and SNEGSKA (reference sequence). CDR3 amino acids: CSAVSGTSGETQYF. The CDR3 DNA reads as TGCAGTGCTGTATCCGGGACATCAGGAGAGACCCAGTACTTC.

This clonotype was picked up a small number of times. This rearrangement joins TRBV2 to TRBJ2-7, with 7 positions matching TRBD1. The CDR3 has 13 amino acids. V was clipped by 6 bases and J by 1 base; unmatched bases: 3. Germline loops: CDR1 SNHLY, CDR2 FYNNEI. The CDR3 DNA follows: TGTGCCAGCAGGAGGGACAGTTCCTACGAGCAGTACTTC. Its translation: CASRRDSSYEQYF. Supplemented by reference TRBV2 and TRBJ2-7, the full variable domain reads EPEVTQTPSHQVTQMGQEVILRCVPISNHLYFYWYRQILGQKVEFLVSFYNNEISEKSEIFDDQFSVERPDGSNFTLKIRSTKLEDSAMYFCASRRDSSYEQYFGPGTRLTVT.